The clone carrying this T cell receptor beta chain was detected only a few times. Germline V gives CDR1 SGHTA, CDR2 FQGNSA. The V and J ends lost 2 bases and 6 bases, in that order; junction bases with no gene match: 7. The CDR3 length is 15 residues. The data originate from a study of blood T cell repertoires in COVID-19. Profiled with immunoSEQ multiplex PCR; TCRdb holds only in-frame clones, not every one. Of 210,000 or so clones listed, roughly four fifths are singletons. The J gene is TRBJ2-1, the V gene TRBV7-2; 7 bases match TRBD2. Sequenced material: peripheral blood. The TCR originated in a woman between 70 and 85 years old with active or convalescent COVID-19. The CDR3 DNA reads TGTGCCAGCAGCTTATCTAGCGGAGCCTTCAATGAGCAGTTCTTC. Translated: CASSLSSGAFNEQFF.